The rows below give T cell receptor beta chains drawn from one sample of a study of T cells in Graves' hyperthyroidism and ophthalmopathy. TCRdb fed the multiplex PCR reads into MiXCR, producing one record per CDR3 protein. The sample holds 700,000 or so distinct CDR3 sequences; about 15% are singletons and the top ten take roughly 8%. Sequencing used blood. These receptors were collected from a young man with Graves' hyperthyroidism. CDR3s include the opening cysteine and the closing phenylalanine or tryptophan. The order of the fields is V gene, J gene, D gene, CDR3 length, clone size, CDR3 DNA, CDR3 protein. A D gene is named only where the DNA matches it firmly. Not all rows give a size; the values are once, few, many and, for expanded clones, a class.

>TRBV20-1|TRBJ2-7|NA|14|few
TGCAGTGCTAGGGCGACACTTGACTCCTACGAGCAGTACTTC
CSARATLDSYEQYF
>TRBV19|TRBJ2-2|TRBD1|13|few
TGTGCCAGTAGATCGGCAGGGGGCCGGGAGCTGTTTTTT
CASRSAGGRELFF
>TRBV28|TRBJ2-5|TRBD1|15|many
TGTGCCAGCAGTCCGGCACAGGGGATCGGGGAGACCCAGTACTTC
CASSPAQGIGETQYF
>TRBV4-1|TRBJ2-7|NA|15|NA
TGCGCCAGCAGCCAAGATGAGGGCCGTCCTTCAGGGCAGTACTTC
CASSQDEGRPSGQYF
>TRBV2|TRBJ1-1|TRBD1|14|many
TGTGCCAGCAGCCAGGACAGGGGCGACACTGAAGCTTTCTTT
CASSQDRGDTEAFF
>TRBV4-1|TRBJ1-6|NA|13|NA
TGCGCCAGCAGCCAGGTTGCAGTCCCGCCCCTCCACTTT
CASSQVAVPPLHF
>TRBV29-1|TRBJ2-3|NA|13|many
TGCAGCGCCAAGTTAGCCGGATTAGATACGCAGTATTTT
CSAKLAGLDTQYF
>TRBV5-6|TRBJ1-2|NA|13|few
TGTGCCAGCAGCTTGCGGGCAGGCTATGGCTACACCTTC
CASSLRAGYGYTF
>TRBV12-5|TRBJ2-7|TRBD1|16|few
TGTGCTAGTGGTTTGGTACAGGGGGGAGAGACCTACGAGCAGTACTTC
CASGLVQGGETYEQYF
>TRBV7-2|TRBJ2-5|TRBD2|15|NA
TGTGCCAGCTATCAGACTAGCGGGAGTTGGGAGACCCAGTACTTC
CASYQTSGSWETQYF
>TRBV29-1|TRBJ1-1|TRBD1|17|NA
TGCAGCGTTGGGGGGGTGACAGGGGGCCCTATGAACACTGAAGCTTTCTTT
CSVGGVTGGPMNTEAFF
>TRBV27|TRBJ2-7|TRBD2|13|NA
TGTGCCAGCAGAATGGGAGGGCCCCACGAGCAGTACTTC
CASRMGGPHEQYF
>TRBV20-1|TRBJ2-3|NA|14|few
TGCAGTGCGGAGGACCCAACCGTCCCAGATACGCAGTATTTT
CSAEDPTVPDTQYF
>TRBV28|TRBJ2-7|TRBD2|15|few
TGTGCCAGCAGTTTTGAGAGGGAGGGCCCCTACGAGCAGTACTTC
CASSFEREGPYEQYF
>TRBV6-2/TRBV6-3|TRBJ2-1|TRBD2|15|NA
TGTGCCAGCAGTTACGCGCGGGGAGGGGTGAATGAGCAGTTCTTC
CASSYARGGVNEQFF
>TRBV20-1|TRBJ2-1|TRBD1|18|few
TGCAGTGCTAGAGGGCCACAACAGGGGGCAAGCTCCTACAATGAGCAGTTCTTC
CSARGPQQGASSYNEQFF
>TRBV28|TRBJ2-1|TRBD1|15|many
TGTGCCAGCAGTTTTGGGACAGGCGGACCCAATGAGCAGTTCTTC
CASSFGTGGPNEQFF
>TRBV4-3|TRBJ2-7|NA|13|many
TGCGCCAGCAGCCAAGGACGAACCTACGAGCAGTACTTC
CASSQGRTYEQYF
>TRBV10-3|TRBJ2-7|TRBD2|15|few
TGTGCCATCAGTGAAGGCAGCGGGGACTCCTACGAGCAGTACTTC
CAISEGSGDSYEQYF
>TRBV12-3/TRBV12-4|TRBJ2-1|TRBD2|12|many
TGTGCCAGCACTTGGGGGGGCAATGAGCAGTTCTTC
CASTWGGNEQFF
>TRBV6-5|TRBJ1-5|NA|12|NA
TGTGCCAGCAGTACTGGGGCGCAGCCCCAGCATTTT
CASSTGAQPQHF
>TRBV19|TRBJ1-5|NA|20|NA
TGTGCCAGTAGTATGGACCCCGACAGTACCGACCTTTATAGCAATCAGCCCCAGCATTTT
CASSMDPDSTDLYSNQPQHF
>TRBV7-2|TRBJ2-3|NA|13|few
TGTGCCAGCAACTGGCGCGGCTTGGATACGCAGTATTTT
CASNWRGLDTQYF
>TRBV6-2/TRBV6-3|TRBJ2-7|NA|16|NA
TGTGCCAGCAGTTACTCGTCCGGGACACTAACCTACGAGCAGTACTTC
CASSYSSGTLTYEQYF
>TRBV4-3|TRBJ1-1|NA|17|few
TGCGCCAGCAGCCAAGATAGGGCCAGACAGGCGAACACTGAAGCTTTCTTT
CASSQDRARQANTEAFF
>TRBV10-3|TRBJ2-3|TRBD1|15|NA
TGTGCCACCGCCGACAGGGGGCTGAGCACAGATACGCAGTATTTT
CATADRGLSTDTQYF
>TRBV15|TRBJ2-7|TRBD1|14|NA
TGTGCCACCAAAGACAGGGGGGGGGGCTACGAGCAGTACTTC
CATKDRGGGYEQYF
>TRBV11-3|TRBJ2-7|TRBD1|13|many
TGTGCCAGCCAAGGACAGGGGGCTAGGGAGCAGTACTTC
CASQGQGAREQYF
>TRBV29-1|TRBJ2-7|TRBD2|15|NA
TGCAGCGTTAAACTAGCGGGAGGGCTCTCTAGCGAGCAGTACTTC
CSVKLAGGLSSEQYF
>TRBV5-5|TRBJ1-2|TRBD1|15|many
TGTGCCAGCAGCTTGGAAGGACAGGGAGGCTATGGCTACACCTTC
CASSLEGQGGYGYTF
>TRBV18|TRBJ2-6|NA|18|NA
TGTGCCAGCTCCCCCACGCATGTGAGCCCCTCCGGGGCCAACGTCCTGACTTTC
CASSPTHVSPSGANVLTF
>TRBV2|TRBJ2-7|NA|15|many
TGTGCCAGCCAGTTCGGGACACACAAGACCTACGAGCAGTACTTC
CASQFGTHKTYEQYF
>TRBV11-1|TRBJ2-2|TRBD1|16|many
TGTGCCAGCAGCACTGGGGACAGGGCGAACACCGGGGAGCTGTTTTTT
CASSTGDRANTGELFF
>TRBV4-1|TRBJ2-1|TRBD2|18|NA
TGCGCCAGCAGCCAGCGCGGGGGGGGACTCAGCTCCTACAATGAGCAGTTCTTC
CASSQRGGGLSSYNEQFF
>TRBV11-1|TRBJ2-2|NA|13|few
TGTGCCAGCAGCTCAGCCGTCACCGGGGAGCTGTTTTTT
CASSSAVTGELFF
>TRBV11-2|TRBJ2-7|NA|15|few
TGTGCCAGCAGCTTAGATCGTCTGGTTACCTACGAGCAGTACTTC
CASSLDRLVTYEQYF
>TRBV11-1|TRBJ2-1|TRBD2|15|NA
TGTGCCAGCAGCTCAACTAGCGGGATAAGTTACGAGCAGTTCTTC
CASSSTSGISYEQFF
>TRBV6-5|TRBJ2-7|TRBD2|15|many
TGTGCCAGCAGTTACTCGGGACTAGAATCCTACGAGCAGTACTTC
CASSYSGLESYEQYF
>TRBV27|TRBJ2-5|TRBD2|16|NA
TGTGCCAGCAGTTTTTCTAGCGGGAGTGGCCAAGAGACCCAGTACTTC
CASSFSSGSGQETQYF
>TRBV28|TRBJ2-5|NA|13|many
TGTGCCAGCAGAACGACCGTCCAAGAGACCCAGTACTTC
CASRTTVQETQYF
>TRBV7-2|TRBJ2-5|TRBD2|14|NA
TGTGCCAGCAACCGGCGGGGGGGGCAAGAGACCCAGTACTTC
CASNRRGGQETQYF
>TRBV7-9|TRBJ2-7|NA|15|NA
TGTGCCAGCAGCTTAGCGGGACAAATTAGCTACGAGCAGTACTTC
CASSLAGQISYEQYF
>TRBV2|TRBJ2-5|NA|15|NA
TGTGCCAGCAGTGCCTCACAAGGGGGGGCAGAGACCCAGTACTTC
CASSASQGGAETQYF
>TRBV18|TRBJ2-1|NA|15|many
TGTGCCAGCTCACCTTGGGGTGGGTCCTACAATGAGCAGTTCTTC
CASSPWGGSYNEQFF
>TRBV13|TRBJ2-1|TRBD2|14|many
TGTGCCAGCAGAATAGCCAGCGGGAACAATGAGCAGTTCTTC
CASRIASGNNEQFF
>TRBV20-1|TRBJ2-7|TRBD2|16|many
TGCAGTGCTAGAGAAGGGACTAGCGGGAACCAAGACGAGCAGTACTTC
CSAREGTSGNQDEQYF
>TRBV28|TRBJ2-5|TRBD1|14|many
TGTGCCAGCGCCCGAGGACAGGCAAGGGAGACCCAGTACTTC
CASARGQARETQYF
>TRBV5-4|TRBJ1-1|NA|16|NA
TGTGCCAGCAGCTTCCCCGGGGGAGGTACGAACACTGAAGCTTTCTTT
CASSFPGGGTNTEAFF
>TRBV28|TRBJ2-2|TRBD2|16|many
TGTGCCAGCACGGAGTATAGCGGGAGGGTGACCGGGGAGCTGTTTTTT
CASTEYSGRVTGELFF
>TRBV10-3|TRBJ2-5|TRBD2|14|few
TGTGCCATCGGGCCTAGCGGGAGGGGTGAGACCCAGTACTTC
CAIGPSGRGETQYF
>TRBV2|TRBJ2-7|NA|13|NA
TGTGCCAGCAGTGAAAATTCTTCTGGCGAGCAGTACTTC
CASSENSSGEQYF
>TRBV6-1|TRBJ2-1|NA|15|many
TGTGCCAGCAGTGTCCCGGGAGTCAGGTACAATGAGCAGTTCTTC
CASSVPGVRYNEQFF
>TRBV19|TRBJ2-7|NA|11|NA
TGTGCCAGTAGTATCGGCCAGGAGCAGTACTTC
CASSIGQEQYF
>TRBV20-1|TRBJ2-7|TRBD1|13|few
TGCAGTGCTGGGGACAGGAAAGGATACGAGCAGTACTTC
CSAGDRKGYEQYF
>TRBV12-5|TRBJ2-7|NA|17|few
TGTGCTAGTGGTGCCCCCCTCTGCCGGGACACCGACTACGAGCAGTACTTC
CASGAPLCRDTDYEQYF
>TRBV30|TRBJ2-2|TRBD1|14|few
TGTGCCTGGGAGGGACAGGGACACACCGGGGAGCTGTTTTTT
CAWEGQGHTGELFF
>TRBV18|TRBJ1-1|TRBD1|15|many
TGTGCCAGCTCACACGGGACAGTCATGAACACTGAAGCTTTCTTT
CASSHGTVMNTEAFF
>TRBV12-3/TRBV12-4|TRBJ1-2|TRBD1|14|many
TGTGCCAGCAGTTCGGACAGGGGGCGAGGTGGCTACACCTTC
CASSSDRGRGGYTF